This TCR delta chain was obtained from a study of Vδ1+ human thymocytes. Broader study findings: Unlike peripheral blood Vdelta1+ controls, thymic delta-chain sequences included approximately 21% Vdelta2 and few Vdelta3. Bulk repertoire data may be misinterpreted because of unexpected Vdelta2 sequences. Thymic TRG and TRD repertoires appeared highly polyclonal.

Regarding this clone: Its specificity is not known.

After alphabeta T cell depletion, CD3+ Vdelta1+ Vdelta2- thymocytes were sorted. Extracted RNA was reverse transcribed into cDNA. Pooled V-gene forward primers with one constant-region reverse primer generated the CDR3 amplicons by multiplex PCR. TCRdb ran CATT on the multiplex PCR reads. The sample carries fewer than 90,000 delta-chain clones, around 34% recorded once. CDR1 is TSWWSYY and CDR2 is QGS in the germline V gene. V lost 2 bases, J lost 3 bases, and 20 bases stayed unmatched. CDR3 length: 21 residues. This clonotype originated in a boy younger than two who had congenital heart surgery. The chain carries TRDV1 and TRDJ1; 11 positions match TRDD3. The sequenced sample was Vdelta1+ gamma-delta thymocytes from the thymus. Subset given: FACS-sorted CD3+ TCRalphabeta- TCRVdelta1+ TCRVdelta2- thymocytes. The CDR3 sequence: CALGEDLPLGLGDTVPDKLIF. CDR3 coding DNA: TGTGCTCTTGGGGAAGACCTCCCCCTAGGGCTGGGGGATACTGTCCCCGATAAACTCATCTTT.